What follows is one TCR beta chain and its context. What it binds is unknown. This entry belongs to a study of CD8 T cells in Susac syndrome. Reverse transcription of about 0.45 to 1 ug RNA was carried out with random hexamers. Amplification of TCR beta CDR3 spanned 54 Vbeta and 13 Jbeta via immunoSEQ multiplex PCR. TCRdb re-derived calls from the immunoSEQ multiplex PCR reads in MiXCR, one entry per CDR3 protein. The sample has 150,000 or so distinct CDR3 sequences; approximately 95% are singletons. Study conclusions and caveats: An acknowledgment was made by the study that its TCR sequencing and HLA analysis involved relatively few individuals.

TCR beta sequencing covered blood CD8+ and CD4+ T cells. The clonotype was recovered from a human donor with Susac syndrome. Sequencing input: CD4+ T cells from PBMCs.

This CDR3 is CASRPKGNTIYF. CDR3 DNA sequence: TGTGCCAGCAGACCTAAAGGAAACACCATATATTTT. The V call is TRBV6-5, the J call TRBJ1-3; D remains unclear. Trimming took 6 bases from V and 4 from J, leaving 7 bases between them. Germline values: CDR1 MNHEY, CDR2 SVGAGI. The length of the CDR3 is 12 residues.